What follows are 23 T cell receptor delta chains derived from one specimen sequenced in a study of human gamma delta and Vdelta1 T cells. With CATT, TCRdb re-called clones from the PCR reads. The top ten clones hold more than 1.3% of a sample with about 13,000 delta-chain clones, about half of them seen once. Their antigens are not known. Source material: Vdelta1 gamma-delta T cells from blood grown in culture (DOT cells). Receptors originate from a human donor in good health.

The chain uses TRDV1 and TRDJ2, with 12 bases aligning to TRDD3. The germline V gene has CDR1 TSWWSYY and CDR2 QGS. Germline trimming cut 0 bases from V and 6 bases from J; bases unmatched to any gene: 29. This CDR3 spans 25 amino acids. The chain's CDR3 is CALGELGAPLPDWGIPTTGAAQLFF. The CDR3 DNA follows: TGTGCTCTTGGGGAACTGGGGGCCCCGCTACCAGACTGGGGGATACCAACCACGGGGGCAGCACAACTCTTCTTT.

The genes are TRDV1 and TRDJ1; D is possibly TRDD3 (5 bases). The CDR3 sequence is 19 residues long. With 1 base removed from V and 3 bases from J, the gap between germline ends came to 24 bases. Looked up from germline, CDR1 is TSWWSYY and CDR2 is QGS. Here the CDR3 reads CALGEPGRREGRGSDKLIF. CDR3 bases: TGTGCTCTTGGGGAACCGGGGCGTAGGGAGGGACGGGGGTCCGATAAACTCATCTTT.

Of note for this clone: The germline gene is not matched at one end of the junction; a read error may be the cause. The chain couples TRDV1 to TRDJ1, with 7 bases fitting TRDD3. CDR3 size: 19 residues. Germline V lookup: CDR1 TSWWSYY, CDR2 QGS. The DNA for the CDR3 is TGTGCTCTTGGGGAACTTAGGATGCGTACTGGGGCCTACACCGATAAACCCATCTTT. Its translation is CALGELRMRTGAYTDKPIF.

The rearrangement uses TRDV1 and TRDJ1, with 9 nucleotides matching TRDD3. Unmatched junction bases numbered 25, after V lost 5 bases and J lost 0 bases. The CDR3 sequence is 22 residues long. CDR1 and CDR2 from the germline V gene are TSWWSYY and QGS. CDR3 nucleotide sequence: TGTGCTCTTGGGAAACCTATCCTACGCTCTACTGGGGGACCCGAGTACACCGATAAACTCATCTTT. It codes for CALGKPILRSTGGPEYTDKLIF.

This clone was counted between two and nine times. This same CDR3 is encoded by further DNA sequences in the sample. The chain uses TRDV1 and TRDJ1, with D unresolved. V was shortened by 0 bases and J by 0 bases, with 5 bases between the two germline ends. The V gene's germline CDR1 is TSWWSYY and CDR2 QGS. The CDR3 runs 14 residues. This CDR3 is CALGELRYTDKLIF. The CDR3 DNA reads TGTGCTCTTGGGGAACTTCGGTACACCGATAAACTCATCTTT.

Only one count was recorded for this clone. The rearrangement joins TRDV1 to TRDJ1; 11 bases fit TRDD3. Germline lookup yields CDR1 TSWWSYY and CDR2 QGS. The J segment lost 4 bases and the V segment lost 4 bases, leaving 14 bases of the junction unmatched. The CDR3 runs to 18 residues. CDR3 DNA sequence: TGTGCTCTTGGGGTTCCCTTTGGTGGGGGATACGAAGGCGATAAACTCATCTTT. This codes for CALGVPFGGGYEGDKLIF.

This rearrangement joins TRDV1 to TRDJ1; TRDD3 matches 10 bases. CDR3 length: 21 residues. From germline, CDR1 is TSWWSYY and CDR2 QGS. V was pared by 0 bases and J by 3 bases, with 19 bases of the junction left unmatched. The CDR3 nucleotides read TGTGCTCTTGGGGAACTAAGGCCTACTTCGGGGGATACGACGTGGTCCGATAAACTCATCTTT. Translating gives CALGELRPTSGDTTWSDKLIF.

This clone was seen more than once but under ten times. V usage is TRDV1 and J usage is TRDJ1, with TRDD3 as a possible D gene (6 bases). Germline values: CDR1 TSWWSYY, CDR2 QGS. V lost 2 bases, J lost 0 bases, and 25 bases lay in between. This CDR3 spans 20 amino acids. This chain's CDR3 is CALGEDRPYAAGAYTDKLIF. As DNA, the CDR3 is TGTGCTCTTGGGGAAGACCGGCCCTACGCAGCTGGGGCTTACACCGATAAACTCATCTTT.

The V call is TRDV1, the J call TRDJ1; no definite D call. The CDR3 covers 19 residues. Germline lookup yields CDR1 TSWWSYY and CDR2 QGS. The V end lost 0 bases, the J end lost 0 bases, and 20 bases lay between the germline ends. This CDR3 reads CALGELSPSGLIYTDKLIF. The DNA for the CDR3 is TGTGCTCTTGGGGAACTTAGCCCGTCGGGGCTAATATACACCGATAAACTCATCTTT.

V and J are TRDV1 and TRDJ1; TRDD2 matches 7 bases. Germline CDR1 TSWWSYY, CDR2 QGS. The V and J ends lost 5 bases and 0 bases, in that order; junction bases with no gene match: 30. The CDR3 totals 23 residues. The CDR3 DNA is TGTGCTCTTGGGTTACCCTCCGAAGGCCTTCCTTATTTGGATGCTCCAAACACCGATAAACTCATCTTT. Protein: CALGLPSEGLPYLDAPNTDKLIF.

V and J are TRDV1 and TRDJ1, with 13 nucleotides matching TRDD3. CDR1 and CDR2 (germline): TSWWSYY, QGS. The trim removed 2 bases at V and 4 bases at J, leaving 25 bases unmatched. This CDR3 has 23 amino acids. DNA of the CDR3: TGTGCTCTTGGGGAAAAGGTCCCCGCACCGTACTGGGGGATACGCCGAATAGGCGATAAACTCATCTTT. Amino acids: CALGEKVPAPYWGIRRIGDKLIF.

This chain joins TRDV1 and TRDJ2; 9 bases fit TRDD3. The germline V gene has CDR1 TSWWSYY and CDR2 QGS. V was pared by 0 bases and J by 9 bases, with 20 bases of the junction left unmatched. The CDR3 sequence is 20 residues long. The CDR3, as DNA: TGTGCTCTTGGGGAACTAAGGTCCACCAGGGAGCTGGGGGATCATACACAACTCTTCTTT. This gives the protein CALGELRSTRELGDHTQLFF.

The chain uses TRDV1 and TRDJ1; D is unclear. Trimming left V 5 bases short and J 2 bases short, with 12 bases between. This CDR3 region has 14 residues. Germline loops: CDR1 TSWWSYY, CDR2 QGS. CDR3 protein: CALGKRGDTDKLIF. CDR3 DNA: TGTGCTCTTGGGAAACGGGGCGATACCGATAAACTCATCTTT.

The rearrangement links TRDV1 to TRDJ1; a possible D gene is TRDD2 (6 bases). CDR1 is TSWWSYY, CDR2 QGS, per germline. Between the trimmed V and J ends, which lost 3 bases and 1 base, there was a span of 24 bases. CDR3 length: 19 residues. CDR3 DNA: TGTGCTCTTGGGGACCCTTCCACTGGACCCCTTTGGGGCACCGATAAACTCATCTTT. Its translation: CALGDPSTGPLWGTDKLIF.

This chain uses TRDV1 with TRDJ1; the match to TRDD3 covers 9 bases. After removal of 1 base from V and 0 bases from J, the junction contained 21 bases not matched to a gene. Germline CDR1 is TSWWSYY and CDR2 is QGS. CDR3 length equals 22 residues. CDR3 nucleotide sequence: TGTGCTCTTGGGGAACGTCTCCGCCCGGGAGTACTGGGGGAACCTTACACCGATAAACTCATCTTT. This gives the protein CALGERLRPGVLGEPYTDKLIF.

The chain recombines TRDV1 with TRDJ1, with 7 bases matching TRDD3. Germline CDR1 reads TSWWSYY; CDR2 reads QGS. CDR3 length equals 21 residues. With V trimmed by 0 bases and J by 0 bases, 19 bases remained unmatched. The CDR3 region has the DNA TGTGCTCTTGGGGAACTAGCGAACCTAGACTGGGGACGAATGTACACCGATAAACTCATCTTT. Translation gives CALGELANLDWGRMYTDKLIF.

This chain joins TRDV1 and TRDJ1; TRDD2 might be the D (9 bases). The CDR3 loop spans 21 amino acids. Trimming removed 5 bases from V and 0 bases from J, with 31 bases in between. CDR1 is TSWWSYY and CDR2 is QGS in the germline V gene. CDR3 sequence reads: CALGSRLPTGDTLSYTDKLIF. In DNA form, the CDR3 reads TGTGCTCTTGGGAGTCGCCTTCCTACAGGGGATACCCTCTCCTACACCGATAAACTCATCTTT.

The chain employs TRDV1 and TRDJ1, with 8 nucleotides matching TRDD3. CDR1 and CDR2 (germline): TSWWSYY, QGS. Germline trimming cut 2 bases from V and 0 bases from J; bases unmatched to any gene: 44. This CDR3 has 29 amino acids. This CDR3 reads CALGEKANSYYPIPTFTGGAGSYTDKLIF. DNA of the CDR3: TGTGCTCTTGGGGAAAAGGCGAATTCATATTATCCTATCCCGACTTTTACTGGGGGCGCCGGGTCGTACACCGATAAACTCATCTTT.

The chain has TRDV1 and TRDJ1, with 9 bases aligning to TRDD2. Germline CDR1 TSWWSYY, CDR2 QGS. This CDR3 has 21 residues. J lost 0 bases, V lost 4 bases, and 21 bases had no gene match. CDR3 residues: CALGGGSLPTRGNPYTDKLIF. DNA for the CDR3: TGTGCTCTTGGGGGGGGCTCCCTTCCTACCCGGGGGAATCCGTACACCGATAAACTCATCTTT.

The V gene is TRDV1, the J gene TRDJ1; weak D call: TRDD3 (5 bases). The CDR3 consists of 18 residues. The V gene's germline CDR1 is TSWWSYY and CDR2 QGS. Trimming stripped 1 base from V and 0 bases from J, with 18 bases between. The CDR3 nucleotides are TGTGCTCTTGGGGAACAGTCCCTATTAAAGGGGAACACCGATAAACTCATCTTT. This gives the protein CALGEQSLLKGNTDKLIF.

This chain connects TRDV1 to TRDJ1; D is possibly TRDD3 (6 bases). Trimming shortened V by 5 bases and J by 1 base, and 17 bases separated the two germline ends. The CDR3 runs 16 residues. The germline V gene encodes CDR1 TSWWSYY and CDR2 QGS. The CDR3 sequence: CALGMGAILATDKLIF. The CDR3 region has the DNA TGTGCTCTTGGGATGGGGGCTATCCTGGCCACCGATAAACTCATCTTT.

This chain connects TRDV1 to TRDJ1, with 10 bases matching TRDD3. From germline, CDR1 is TSWWSYY and CDR2 QGS. The CDR3 has 23 amino acids. V lost 4 bases, J lost 3 bases, and 29 bases stayed unmatched. CDR3 amino acids: CALGAPRPGPSSGGYVSPDKLIF. The CDR3 DNA is TGTGCTCTTGGGGCTCCGCGGCCTGGACCTTCCTCCGGGGGATACGTTTCCCCCGATAAACTCATCTTT.

The genes are TRDV1 and TRDJ1; either TRDD2 or TRDD3 may fit D (7 bases each). V was shortened by 4 bases and J by 0 bases, with 39 bases between the two germline ends. Germline V CDR1 and CDR2: TSWWSYY, QGS. This CDR3 spans 24 amino acids. The CDR3 DNA sequence: TGTGCTCTTGGGGCCAAAGCCCCCTTCCTGAAGGGTTGGGGGACCTCCTTGTACACCGATAAACTCATCTTT. It codes for CALGAKAPFLKGWGTSLYTDKLIF.